This TCR beta chain was captured in a study of beta chain features in type 1 diabetes. Germline trimming cut 2 bases from V and 7 bases from J; bases unmatched to any gene: 8. The CDR3 has 15 residues. The germline V gene has CDR1 LGHNT and CDR2 FRNRAP. This clone was counted a few times. Its antigen is unknown. Expressed TCRB transcripts were sequenced after all isolated RNA was converted to cDNA. Assay: immunoSEQ multiplex PCR; the TCRdb copy retains only in-frame clones and omits some. Here the sample spans 230,000 or so clones, 16% being singletons. General study results and limits: Significant though moderate, a shortening of TCRB CDR3s appeared in all four CD4+ subsets of Type 1 diabetes patients.

The TCR sequence derives from a man aged 30-40 years with type 1 diabetes. Sequenced sample: naive CD4+ T cells from blood. The chain joins TRBV12-5 to TRBJ2-1; TRBD2 agrees at 7 bases. The DNA of the CDR3 is TGTGCTAGTGGTTTGATAGGCGGGAGTAGTAATGAGCAGTTCTTC. Amino acid sequence: CASGLIGGSSNEQFF.